Below are 12 T cell receptor beta chains sequenced from a single sample in a study of blood T cell repertoires in COVID-19 (TCRdb year 2020). Libraries were constructed by the immunoSEQ multiplex PCR assay. As stored in TCRdb, this immuneACCESS dataset retains in-frame rearrangements with V and J assigned. A fraction of the clones does not appear; measured against another copy, unresolved V genes explain less than half of the discrepancy, and the remainder lacks a known reason. The sample has 280,000 or so clones on record, approximately 81% of them singletons. The top ten hold about 2.7% of the sample. The sequenced material came from PBMCs or T cells enriched from blood (not recorded which). The source of these receptors is a woman between 50 and 59 years old who had recovered from COVID-19.

The rearrangement uses TRBV5-5 and TRBJ2-1, with 9 bases fitting TRBD1. This CDR3 is 15 amino acids long. The V and J ends lost 1 base and 7 bases, in that order; junction bases with no gene match: 6. Germline CDR1 SGHKS, CDR2 YYEKEE (reference sequence). DNA of the CDR3: TGTGCCAGCAGCTTGTTTGTGGGACAGGGTAATGAGCAGTTCTTC. Its protein product is CASSLFVGQGNEQFF.

The gene calls are TRBV27 and TRBJ1-4; D perhaps matches TRBD1 (5 bases). CDR1 MNHEY and CDR2 SMNVEV come from the germline V gene (reference sequence). The CDR3 runs to 15 residues. V lost 6 bases and J 3 bases, leaving 14 bases between the germline ends. CDR3 coding DNA: TGTGCCAGCAGGGCTCAGGGAAGTGCTAATGAAAAACTGTTTTTT. This encodes CASRAQGSANEKLFF.

The V and J genes are TRBV9 and TRBJ2-7, with D possibly TRBD1 on 6 matching bases. The CDR3 loop spans 13 amino acids. CDR1 and CDR2 (germline): SGDLS, YYNGEE. V was trimmed by 4 bases and J by 7 bases, leaving 15 bases between them. CDR3 sequence reads: CASSQTGFGEQYF. The CDR3 bases are TGTGCCAGCAGCCAAACAGGGTTTGGGGAGCAGTACTTC.

A remark on this clone: Distinct nucleotide sequences in the sample also encode this CDR3. The chain employs TRBV19 and TRBJ2-6; 7 bases line up with TRBD1. Germline V lookup: CDR1 LNHDA, CDR2 SQIVND (reference sequence). V was clipped by 3 bases and J by 2 bases; unmatched bases: 1. The CDR3 is 15 amino acids. The CDR3, as DNA: TGTGCCAGTAGTATGGGACAGACTGGGGCCAACGTCCTGACTTTC. Its protein product is CASSMGQTGANVLTF. The variable domain in full, completed from reference TRBV19 and TRBJ2-6, reads DGGITQSPKYLFRKEGQNVTLSCEQNLNHDAMYWYRQDPGQGLRLIYYSQIVNDFQKGDIAEGYSVSREKKESFPLTVTSAQKNPTAFYLCASSMGQTGANVLTFGAGSRLTVL.

The CDR3 protein is CATTGNGYGYTF. Written as DNA, the CDR3 is TGTGCCACCACAGGGAACGGCTATGGCTACACCTTC. V and J are TRBV6-5 and TRBJ1-2, with D possibly being TRBD1 (6 bases). CDR1 is MNHEY and CDR2 is SVGAGI in the germline V gene. V gave up 10 bases and J gave up 4 bases, with 13 bases separating them. The CDR3 extends over 12 amino acids.

The chain combines TRBV11-3 with TRBJ2-7, with D possibly being TRBD2 (5 bases). Germline V gives CDR1 SGHNT, CDR2 YENEEA. The CDR3 is made up of 13 amino acids. V lost 2 bases and J lost 6, with 11 bases in between. CDR3 sequence (DNA): TGTGCCAGCAGCTTAAGGACTCTAAGCGAGCAGTACTTC. This sequence encodes CASSLRTLSEQYF.

This chain links TRBV14 with TRBJ1-2, with D perhaps matching TRBD1 (5 bases). V was shortened by 3 bases and J by 4 bases, with 12 bases between the two germline ends. The CDR3 covers 14 residues. The germline gives CDR1 SGHDN, CDR2 FVKESK. CDR3 DNA: TGTGCCAGCAGCCAGACGACAGCTAGCTATGGCTACACCTTC. It codes for CASSQTTASYGYTF. The full variable domain, with the rest looked up from reference TRBV14 and TRBJ1-2, is EAGVTQFPSHSVIEKGQTVTLRCDPISGHDNLYWYRRVMGKEIKFLLHFVKESKQDESGMPNNRFLAERTGGTYSTLKVQPAELEDSGVYFCASSQTTASYGYTFGSGTRLTVV.

The gene calls are TRBV11-2 and TRBJ2-6; TRBD1 agrees at 9 bases. V was pared by 1 base and J by 2 bases, with 3 bases of the junction left unmatched. The CDR3 covers 17 residues. Germline assignment: CDR1 SGHAT and CDR2 FQNNGV. The CDR3 bases are TGTGCCAGCAGCTTAGGGGACAGGGCAACTGGGGCCAACGTCCTGACTTTC. Encoded protein: CASSLGDRATGANVLTF.

The V gene is TRBV11-2, the J gene TRBJ1-2, with 9 nucleotides matching TRBD1. In germline, CDR1 is SGHAT, CDR2 FQNNGV. V was clipped by 5 bases and J by 7 bases; unmatched bases: 11. CDR3 length: 15 amino acids. The CDR3 reads CASSPGDRARGGYTF. CDR3 nucleotide sequence: TGTGCCAGCAGCCCAGGGGACAGGGCCCGAGGTGGCTACACCTTC.

The chain recombines TRBV2 with TRBJ1-5; tentative D call: TRBD1 (6 bases). CDR1 is SNHLY, CDR2 FYNNEI, per germline. V lost 5 bases, J lost 2 bases, and 10 bases lay in between. The CDR3 extends over 14 amino acids. The CDR3 DNA reads TGTGCCAGCAGTTGGACAGACCGCAATCAGCCCCAGCATTTT. Translation gives CASSWTDRNQPQHF.

The CDR3 region is CASSRPKQGLNTEAFF. The CDR3 nucleotides are TGTGCCAGCAGCCGTCCGAAACAGGGGCTGAACACTGAAGCTTTCTTT. The chain employs TRBV3-1 (or the pseudogene TRBV3-2) and TRBJ1-1, with 7 bases aligning to TRBD1. V was pared by 4 bases and J by 0 bases, with 8 bases of the junction left unmatched. The CDR3 extends over 16 amino acids. Germline CDR1 reads LGHDT; CDR2 reads YNNKEL (reference sequence).

The gene calls are TRBV7-2 and TRBJ2-5; no reliable D call. The CDR3 covers 13 residues. Trimming removed 1 base at V and 2 bases at J, with 5 bases between. Germline V gene data show CDR1 as SGHTA and CDR2 as FQGNSA. DNA of the CDR3: TGTGCCAGCAGCTTAGGCAGACAAGAGACCCAGTACTTC. Its protein product is CASSLGRQETQYF.